This T cell receptor beta chain was recovered during a study of blood T cell repertoires in COVID-19. The V gene end was trimmed by 4 bases and the J gene end by 4 bases; junction bases not matched to a gene: 12. Germline V gene sequence: CDR1 SGHNT, CDR2 YYREEE (reference sequence). This CDR3 spans 16 amino acids. In the original analysis: Scientists estimated how many nucleated cells there were by amplifying reference gene primers. Data came from immunoSEQ multiplex PCR; TCRdb stores just in-frame clones and leaves some out. V and J calls and clone size are those listed in that table; D and trimming were worked out from the DNA. The data hold about 59,000 clones, with around 70% observed a single time.

The specimen sequenced was peripheral blood. This TCR derives from a woman aged 70-85 years with acute or convalescent COVID-19. The chain couples TRBV5-4 to TRBJ2-5; TRBD2 aligns across 8 bases. The CDR3 sequence is CASSLGGRGAGETQYF. As DNA, the CDR3 is TGTGCCAGCAGCCTGGGGGGGCGGGGGGCGGGAGAGACCCAGTACTTC. The variable domain in full, with the rest retrieved from reference TRBV5-4 and TRBJ2-5, is ETGVTQSPTHLIKTRGQQVTLRCSSQSGHNTVSWYQQALGQGPQFIFQYYREEENGRGNFPPRFSGLQFPNYSSELNVNALELDDSALYLCASSLGGRGAGETQYFGPGTRLLVL.